The 15 T cell receptor beta chains below were found in one sample sequenced in a study of early T cells in non-severe SARS-CoV-2 infection. TCRdb independently ran MiXCR on the 5' RACE reads; one entry per CDR3 protein. The table has about 29,000 distinct CDR3 sequences, 4.5% to 6% seen once. The specimen was whole blood. The receptors here all came from an adult who was a healthcare worker with PCR-confirmed SARS-CoV-2 infection or an uninfected control (not recorded which).

This clonotype was detected many times. The chain couples TRBV2 to TRBJ2-4, with 11 positions matching TRBD2. Germline V gene sequence: CDR1 SNHLY, CDR2 FYNNEI. V gave up 2 bases and J gave up 7 bases; unmatched junction bases: 7. The CDR3 extends over 16 amino acids. The CDR3 DNA reads as TGTGCCAGCAGTGAATCTAGCGGGAGGCCGGGGAACATTCAGTACTTC. Amino acid sequence: CASSESSGRPGNIQYF.

Many counts were recorded for this clonotype. The chain is built from TRBV5-1 and TRBJ2-5, with 13 bases that match TRBD2. The V and J ends lost 4 bases and 5 bases, in that order; junction bases with no gene match: 8. Looked up from germline, CDR1 is SGHRS and CDR2 is YFSETQ. The CDR3 spans 16 residues. The chain's CDR3 is CASSQGLAGSQETQYF. The DNA of the CDR3 is TGCGCCAGCAGCCAGGGACTAGCGGGGTCGCAGGAGACCCAGTACTTC.

The chain joins TRBV7-8 to TRBJ2-1; TRBD2 matches at 9 bases. CDR1 SGHVS and CDR2 FQNEAQ come from the germline V gene. The length of the CDR3 is 15 residues. J lost 0 bases, V lost 7 bases, and 4 bases had no gene match. The CDR3 is CASTHSGSSYNEQFF. The CDR3 DNA sequence: TGTGCCAGCACGCATAGCGGGAGCTCCTACAATGAGCAGTTCTTC.

This clonotype was seen at least ten times. The chain carries TRBV21-1 and TRBJ1-1. TRBV21-1 corresponds to a pseudogene. The CDR3 spans 14 residues. The CDR3 bases are TGTGCCAGCAGCATCGGAGGCATGAACACTGAAGCTTTCTTT. Translated: CASSIGGMNTEAFF.

In its sample, this clonotype was seen many times. The chain combines TRBV12-3 or TRBV12-4 with TRBJ2-3; maybe TRBD2 (6 bases). The CDR3 runs to 12 residues. V was shortened by 7 bases and J by 11 bases, with 16 bases between the two germline ends. The CDR3 coding sequence is TGTGCCAGCAATTTGGGGGACTCAGGGCAGTATTTT. It yields the protein CASNLGDSGQYF.

Many counts were recorded for this clonotype. The rearrangement joins TRBV27 to TRBJ2-2; D remains unclear. Trimming stripped 1 base from V and 14 bases from J, with 17 bases between. The CDR3 runs to 14 residues. CDR1 MNHEY and CDR2 SMNVEV come from the germline V gene (reference sequence). CDR3 sequence (DNA): TGTGCCAGCAGTTTATTCCACGAGCTAGGGCATCTGTTTTTT. Protein: CASSLFHELGHLFF.

This clonotype has more than one count but fewer than ten. The CDR3 spells CASSLETGYEQYF. The CDR3 coding sequence is TGTGCCAGCAGCTTGGAGACAGGCTACGAGCAGTACTTC. V gene TRBV5-6 combines with J gene TRBJ2-7, with D possibly being TRBD1 (6 bases). Germline assignment: CDR1 SGHDT and CDR2 YYEEEE. V shed 0 bases and J shed 3 bases, with 7 bases lying between them. This CDR3 is 13 amino acids long.

V usage is TRBV12-3 or TRBV12-4 and J usage is TRBJ1-2, with TRBD1 as a possible D gene (5 bases). CDR3 size: 15 residues. Trimming cost V 7 bases and J 1 base, with 16 bases left between them. Here the CDR3 DNA reads TGTGCCAGCACCGATCAGGGAGGTTTTAACTATGGCTACACCTTC. This sequence encodes CASTDQGGFNYGYTF.

This clonotype was counted many times. J is TRBJ1-1 and V is TRBV5-6, with D uncertain. Germline CDR1 is SGHDT and CDR2 is YYEEEE. This CDR3 has 13 residues. The ends were cut back, 1 base at V and 5 bases at J, with 9 bases in the middle. The CDR3 sequence is CASSLFGVTEAFF. For the CDR3, the DNA is TGTGCCAGCAGCTTGTTCGGGGTTACTGAAGCTTTCTTT.

This clonotype has ten or more counts. The chain couples TRBV6-2 or TRBV6-3 to TRBJ2-1; 14 bases map to TRBD2. V lost 3 bases, J lost 7 bases, and 8 bases stayed unmatched. Germline V gives CDR1 MNHEY, CDR2 SVGEGT. This CDR3 is 17 amino acids long. CDR3 bases: TGTGCCAGCAGTTATTTAGGGACTAGCGGGAGTTCAAATGAGCAGTTCTTC. Translating it yields CASSYLGTSGSSNEQFF.

This clonotype came up many times. J is TRBJ1-1 and V is TRBV7-9; D unresolved. CDR3 size: 11 residues. Germline V lookup: CDR1 SEHNR, CDR2 FQNEAQ (reference sequence). The V end was cut by 5 bases, the J end by 7 bases, with 8 bases between. In DNA, the CDR3 is TGTGCCAGCAGCGCCCGCATTGAAGCTTTCTTT. The encoded protein is CASSARIEAFF.

In its sample, this clonotype ranks as medium-sized. The J gene is TRBJ2-1, the V gene TRBV11-2, with 15 positions matching TRBD2. V shed 1 base and J 0 bases; nucleotides not matched to a gene: 16. Germline-derived CDR1 and CDR2 are SGHAT and FQNNGV. CDR3 length: 23 amino acids. The CDR3: CASSLGFKGTSGGRVSSYNEQFF. The CDR3 DNA reads TGTGCCAGCAGCTTAGGGTTCAAAGGGACTAGCGGGGGGCGTGTAAGCTCCTACAATGAGCAGTTCTTC.

This clonotype was counted at least ten times. The chain combines TRBV28 with TRBJ2-3; D remains unclear. V was trimmed by 5 bases and J by 6 bases, leaving 12 bases between them. This CDR3 comprises 13 residues. Germline V gene lookup returns CDR1 MDHEN and CDR2 SYDVKM. The DNA of the CDR3 is TGTGCCAGCAGTAATTCGCTGTGGGATACGCAGTATTTT. Residues: CASSNSLWDTQYF.

In this sample, this clonotype turned up many times. The chain carries TRBV5-6 and TRBJ1-5, with unresolved D. V lost 2 bases and J lost 2, with 11 bases in between. CDR3 length: 15 residues. Germline V CDR1 and CDR2: SGHDT, YYEEEE. The CDR3 spells CASSFSIDGNQPQHF. For the CDR3, the DNA is TGTGCCAGCAGCTTTTCAATTGATGGCAATCAGCCCCAGCATTTT.

This clonotype was seen many times. This chain links TRBV12-3 or TRBV12-4 with TRBJ1-5; possible D gene TRBD1, 6 bases. The V end was cut by 6 bases, the J end by 4 bases, with 22 bases between. This CDR3 has 17 amino acids. The CDR3 loop is CASRSTGSDLGNQPQHF. CDR3 in DNA: TGTGCCAGCAGAAGTACAGGGTCGGATCTAGGAAATCAGCCCCAGCATTTT.